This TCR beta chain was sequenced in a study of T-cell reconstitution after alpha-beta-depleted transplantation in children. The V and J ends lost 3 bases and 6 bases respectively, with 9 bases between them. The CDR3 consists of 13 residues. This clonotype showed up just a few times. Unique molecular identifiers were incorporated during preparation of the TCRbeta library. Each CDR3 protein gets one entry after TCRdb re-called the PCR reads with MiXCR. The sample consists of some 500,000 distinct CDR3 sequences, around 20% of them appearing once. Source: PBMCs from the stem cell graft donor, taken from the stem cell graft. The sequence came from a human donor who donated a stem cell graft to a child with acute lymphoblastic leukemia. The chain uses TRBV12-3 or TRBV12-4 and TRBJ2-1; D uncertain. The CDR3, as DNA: TGTGCCAGCAGTTTGTTTGGGCCCAATGAGCAGTTCTTC. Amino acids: CASSLFGPNEQFF.